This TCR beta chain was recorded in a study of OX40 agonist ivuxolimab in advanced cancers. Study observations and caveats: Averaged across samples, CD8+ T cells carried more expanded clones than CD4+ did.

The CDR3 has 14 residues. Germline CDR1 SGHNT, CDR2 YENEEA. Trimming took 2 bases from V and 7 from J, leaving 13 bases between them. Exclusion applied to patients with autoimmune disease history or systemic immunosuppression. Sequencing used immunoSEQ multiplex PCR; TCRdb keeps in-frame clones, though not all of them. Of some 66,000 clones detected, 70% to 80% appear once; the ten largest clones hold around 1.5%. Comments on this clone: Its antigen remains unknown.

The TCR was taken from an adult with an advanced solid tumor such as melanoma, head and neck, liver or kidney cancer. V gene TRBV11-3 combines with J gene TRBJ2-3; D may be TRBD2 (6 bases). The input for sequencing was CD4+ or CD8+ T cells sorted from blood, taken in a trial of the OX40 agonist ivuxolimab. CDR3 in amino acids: CASSLTSRSYTQYF. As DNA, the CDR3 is TGTGCCAGCAGCTTAACTAGCAGAAGCTATACGCAGTATTTT.